The sequence of this T cell receptor (beta chain) was determined in a study of blood T cell repertoires in COVID-19. Method: immunoSEQ multiplex PCR; TCRdb's copy keeps in-frame clones and lacks some. Of 190,000 or so clones in the sample, roughly 84% were seen once. CDR3 length: 16 amino acids. The ends lost 5 bases at V and 7 bases at J; junction bases unmatched: 14. Germline CDR1 MNHEY, CDR2 SMNVEV (reference sequence). The receptor's source is a man between 35 and 55 years old who had recovered from COVID-19. The source material was PBMCs or T cells enriched from blood (not recorded which). This sequence joins TRBV27 and TRBJ2-7; TRBD1 agrees at 10 bases. The CDR3 DNA reads TGTGCCAGCAGTCCGGGAGTGGGACAGGGGTTAAGGGAGCAGTACTTC. It translates to CASSPGVGQGLREQYF.